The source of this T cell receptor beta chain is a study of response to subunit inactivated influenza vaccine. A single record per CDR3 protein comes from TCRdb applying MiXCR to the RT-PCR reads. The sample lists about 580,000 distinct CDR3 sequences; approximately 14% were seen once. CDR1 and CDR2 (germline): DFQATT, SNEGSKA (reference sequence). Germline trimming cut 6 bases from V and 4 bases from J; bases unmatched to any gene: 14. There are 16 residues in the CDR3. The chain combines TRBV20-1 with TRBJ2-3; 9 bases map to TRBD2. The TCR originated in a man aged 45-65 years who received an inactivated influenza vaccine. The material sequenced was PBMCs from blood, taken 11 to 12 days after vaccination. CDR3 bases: TGCAGTGCCCCAGAGGTGGCTAGCGGGATGGCAGATACGCAGTATTTT. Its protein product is CSAPEVASGMADTQYF.